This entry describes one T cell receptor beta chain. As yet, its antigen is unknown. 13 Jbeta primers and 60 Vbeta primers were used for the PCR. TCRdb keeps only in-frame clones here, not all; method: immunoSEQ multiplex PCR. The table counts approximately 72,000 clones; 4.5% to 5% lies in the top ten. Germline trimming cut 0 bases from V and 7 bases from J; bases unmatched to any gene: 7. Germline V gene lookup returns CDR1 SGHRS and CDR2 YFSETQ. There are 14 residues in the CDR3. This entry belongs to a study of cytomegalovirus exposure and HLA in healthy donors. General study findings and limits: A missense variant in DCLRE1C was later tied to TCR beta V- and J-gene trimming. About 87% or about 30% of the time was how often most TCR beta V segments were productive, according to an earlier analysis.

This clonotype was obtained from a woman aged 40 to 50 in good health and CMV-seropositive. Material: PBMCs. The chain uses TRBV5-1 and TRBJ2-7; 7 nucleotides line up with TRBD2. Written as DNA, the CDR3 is TGCGCCAGCAGCTTGGCCGACGGCGGGAGAGAGCAGTACTTC. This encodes CASSLADGGREQYF. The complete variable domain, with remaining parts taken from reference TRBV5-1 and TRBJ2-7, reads KAGVTQTPRYLIKTRGQQVTLSCSPISGHRSVSWYQQTPGQGLQFLFEYFSETQRNKGNFPGRFSGRQFSNSRSEMNVSTLELGDSALYLCASSLADGGREQYFGPGTRLTVT.